One and the same sample provided the 11 T cell receptor beta chains below, sequenced in a study of T-cell reconstitution after alpha-beta-depleted transplantation in children. A TCRbeta library incorporating unique molecular identifiers was prepared. TCRdb recomputed calls from the PCR reads with MiXCR, one row per CDR3 protein. The top ten hold 6.3% of the sample, which has hundreds of thousands of distinct CDR3 sequences, around 8% seen once. The sequencing here drew on PBMCs, mostly from graft donor cells, taken 180 days after TCRalphabeta/CD19-depleted stem cell transplant. These receptors all come from a male patient aged 10-17 years who had a stem cell transplant for acute lymphoblastic leukemia, so the T cells may come from the graft donor.

This clonotype has a count of ten or more. The chain links TRBV5-1 to TRBJ2-7; D remains unclear. The CDR3 sequence is 12 residues long. Germline values: CDR1 SGHRS, CDR2 YFSETQ. Trimming took 4 bases from V and 2 from J, leaving 7 bases between them. The CDR3: CASSPDAYEQYF. The CDR3 DNA reads TGCGCCAGCAGCCCGGATGCCTACGAGCAGTACTTC.

This clonotype was recorded at least ten times. The genes are TRBV7-2 and TRBJ1-5; 9 bases match TRBD1. V trimming: 6 bases; J trimming: 9 bases; junction bases outside the gene matches: 9. In germline, CDR1 is SGHTA, CDR2 FQGNSA. The CDR3 covers 14 residues. CDR3 in amino acids: CASRPTGGEGPQHF. Here the CDR3 DNA reads TGTGCCAGCAGACCGACAGGGGGGGAAGGGCCCCAGCATTTT.

This clonotype was seen many times. This CDR3 is CASSWGHTYEQYF. CDR3 in DNA: TGTGCCAGCAGCTGGGGACACACCTACGAGCAGTACTTC. The rearrangement uses TRBV13 and TRBJ2-7; D perhaps matches TRBD1 (6 bases). Per the germline V gene, CDR1 is PRHDT and CDR2 is FYEKMQ (reference sequence). The CDR3 loop spans 13 amino acids. With 4 bases removed from V and 2 bases from J, the gap between germline ends came to 9 bases.

The sample holds many counts of this clonotype. This chain uses TRBV11-1 with TRBJ2-1, with 13 bases that match TRBD2. The V segment lost 5 bases and the J segment 5 bases; nucleotides outside the gene matches: 12. Looked up from germline, CDR1 is SGHAT and CDR2 is FQDESV (reference sequence). The length of the CDR3 is 18 residues. CDR3 amino acids: CASSPLLLAGGRDNEQFF. In DNA, the CDR3 is TGTGCCAGCAGCCCCCTACTACTAGCGGGAGGGCGGGACAATGAGCAGTTCTTC.

Many counts were recorded for this clonotype. The chain has TRBV12-3 or TRBV12-4 and TRBJ1-2, with TRBD1 matching over 7 bases. This CDR3 spans 13 amino acids. With 4 bases clipped from V and 2 bases from J, the junction kept 1 base outside the gene matches. The CDR3 loop is CASSSTGNYGYTF. CDR3 DNA sequence: TGTGCCAGCAGTTCGACAGGGAACTATGGCTACACCTTC.

In its sample, this clonotype was seen many times. The gene calls are TRBV5-1 and TRBJ2-1; unclear D gene. The CDR3 runs 13 residues. Germline CDR1 and CDR2: SGHRS and YFSETQ. Trimming removed 1 base from V and 6 bases from J, with 8 bases in between. In DNA form, the CDR3 reads TGCGCCAGCAGCTTGAGGCAGCTCAATGAGCAGTTCTTC. Amino acids: CASSLRQLNEQFF.

This clonotype was detected many times. The J gene is TRBJ2-5, the V gene TRBV5-1; TRBD2 agrees at 14 bases. Germline V CDR1 and CDR2: SGHRS, YFSETQ. V shed 4 bases and J 4 bases; nucleotides not matched to a gene: 12. The length of the CDR3 is 18 residues. CDR3 nucleotide sequence: TGCGCCAGCAGCAAAGGGACTAGCGGGGGTCGGCTTCTAGAGACCCAGTACTTC. Encoded protein: CASSKGTSGGRLLETQYF.

The genes are TRBV6-2 or TRBV6-3 and TRBJ2-5, with D tentatively TRBD2 (6 bases). The germline V and J ends were trimmed by 2 bases and 2 bases, with 12 bases remaining between them. This CDR3 is built from 15 residues. CDR1 is MNHEY and CDR2 is SVGEGT in the germline V gene. CDR3 sequence reads: CASSYEGAGQETQYF. DNA for the CDR3: TGTGCCAGCAGTTACGAGGGCGCGGGGCAAGAGACCCAGTACTTC.

This clonotype has ten or more counts. This chain connects TRBV28 to TRBJ2-3; 9 bases agree with TRBD2. Germline CDR1 MDHEN, CDR2 SYDVKM. V shed 3 bases, J shed 1 base, and the junction held 5 bases outside the gene matches. The CDR3 covers 16 residues. CDR3 in amino acids: CASSFGGRAGTDTQYF. The CDR3 DNA follows: TGTGCCAGCAGTTTTGGCGGGAGGGCCGGCACAGATACGCAGTATTTT.

As regards this clonotype: Since a much larger clone is just one base distant, this may be a read error. The chain carries TRBV5-4 and TRBJ2-4; 9 bases fit TRBD1. This CDR3 contains 14 residues. CDR1 and CDR2 from the germline V gene are SGHNT and YYREEE (reference sequence). The J segment lost 6 bases and the V segment lost 8 bases, leaving 9 bases of the junction unmatched. CDR3 DNA: TGTGCCAGGAGCCCGGGACAGGGTCGAAACATTCAGTACTTC. It yields the protein CARSPGQGRNIQYF.

This clonotype was found a few times. The chain links TRBV20-1 to TRBJ1-1; D is perhaps TRBD1 (6 bases). Between the trimmed V and J ends, which lost 0 bases and 3 bases, there was a span of 11 bases. The CDR3 length is 14 residues. Germline values: CDR1 DFQATT, CDR2 SNEGSKA (reference sequence). Here the CDR3 DNA reads TGCAGTGCTAGAGAAGCAGGGGTGGACACTGAAGCTTTCTTT. Protein: CSAREAGVDTEAFF.